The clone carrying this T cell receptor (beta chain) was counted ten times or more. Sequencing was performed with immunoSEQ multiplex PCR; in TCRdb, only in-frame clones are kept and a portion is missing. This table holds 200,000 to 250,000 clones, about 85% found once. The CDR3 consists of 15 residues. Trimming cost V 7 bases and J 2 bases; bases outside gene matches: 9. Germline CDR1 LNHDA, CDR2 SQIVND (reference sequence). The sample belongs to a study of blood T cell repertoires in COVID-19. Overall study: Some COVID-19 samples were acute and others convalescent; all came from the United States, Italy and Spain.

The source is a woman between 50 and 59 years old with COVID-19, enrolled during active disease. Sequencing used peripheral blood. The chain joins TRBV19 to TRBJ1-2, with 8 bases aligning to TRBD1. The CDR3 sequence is CASTYRDRINYGYTF. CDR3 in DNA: TGTGCCAGTACCTACCGGGACAGGATAAACTATGGCTACACCTTC. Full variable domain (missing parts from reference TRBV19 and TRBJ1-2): DGGITQSPKYLFRKEGQNVTLSCEQNLNHDAMYWYRQDPGQGLRLIYYSQIVNDFQKGDIAEGYSVSREKKESFPLTVTSAQKNPTAFYLCASTYRDRINYGYTFGSGTRLTVV.